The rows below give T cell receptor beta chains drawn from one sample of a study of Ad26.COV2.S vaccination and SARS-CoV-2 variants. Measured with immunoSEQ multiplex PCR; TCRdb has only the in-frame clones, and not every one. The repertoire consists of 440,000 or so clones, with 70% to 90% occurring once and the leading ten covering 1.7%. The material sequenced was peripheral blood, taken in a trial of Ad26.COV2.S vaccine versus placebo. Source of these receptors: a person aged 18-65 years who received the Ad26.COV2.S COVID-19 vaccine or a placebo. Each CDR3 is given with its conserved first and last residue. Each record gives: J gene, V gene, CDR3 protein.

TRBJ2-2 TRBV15 CATSREAGTGSMGELFF
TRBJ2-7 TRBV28 CASSFLGTGGFSEQYF
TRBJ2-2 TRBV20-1 CSASWGIGTGELFF
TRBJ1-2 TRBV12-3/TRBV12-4 CASSLNYGYTF
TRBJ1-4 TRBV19 CASTKSWRGEKLFF
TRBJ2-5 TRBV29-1 CSVGVRTQGETQYF
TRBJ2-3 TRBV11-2 CASSLGPPGSNAQYF
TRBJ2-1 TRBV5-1 CASSPGTREGDEQFF
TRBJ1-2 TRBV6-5 CASRGHRAGYTF
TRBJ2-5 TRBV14 CASSQDRTSGPQEETQYF
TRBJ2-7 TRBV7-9 CASSSRGTSVYEQYF
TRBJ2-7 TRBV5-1 CASSLVQLAEAYEQYF
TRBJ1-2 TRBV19 CASSGDRQANYGYTF
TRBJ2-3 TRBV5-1 CASSLFSDTQYF
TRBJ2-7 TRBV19 CASRAGHFGEQYF
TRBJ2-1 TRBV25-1 CASSEWASGGEYNEQFF